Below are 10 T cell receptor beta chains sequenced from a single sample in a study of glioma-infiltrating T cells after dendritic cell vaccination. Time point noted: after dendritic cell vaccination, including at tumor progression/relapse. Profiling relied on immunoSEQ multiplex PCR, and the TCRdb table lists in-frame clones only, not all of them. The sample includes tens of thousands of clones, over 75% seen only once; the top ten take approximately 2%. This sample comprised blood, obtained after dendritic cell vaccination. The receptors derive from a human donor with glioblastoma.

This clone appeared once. CDR3 residues: CASSAGQGADTQYF. CDR3 nucleotide sequence: TGTGCCAGCAGCGCCGGACAGGGGGCAGATACGCAGTATTTT. This sequence joins TRBV9 and TRBJ2-3; TRBD1 matches at 10 bases. Germline lookup yields CDR1 SGDLS and CDR2 YYNGEE. J was trimmed by 4 bases and V by 3 bases; bases with no gene match: 2. CDR3 length: 14 amino acids.

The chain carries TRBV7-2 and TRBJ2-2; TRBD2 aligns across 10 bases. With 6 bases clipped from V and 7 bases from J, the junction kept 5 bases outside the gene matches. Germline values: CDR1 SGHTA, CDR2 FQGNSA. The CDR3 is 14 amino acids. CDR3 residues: CASRASGSDGELFF. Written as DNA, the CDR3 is TGTGCCAGCAGGGCTAGCGGGAGCGACGGGGAGCTGTTTTTT. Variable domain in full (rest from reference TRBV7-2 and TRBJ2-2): GAGVSQSPSNKVTEKGKDVELRCDPISGHTALYWYRQSLGQGLEFLIYFQGNSAPDKSGLPSDRFSAERTGGSVSTLTIQRTQQEDSAVYLCASRASGSDGELFFGEGSRLTVL.

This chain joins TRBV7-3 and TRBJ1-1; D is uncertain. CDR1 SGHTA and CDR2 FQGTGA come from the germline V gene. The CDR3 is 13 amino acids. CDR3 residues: CATGGRVSTEAFF. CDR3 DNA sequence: TGTGCTACCGGTGGGAGGGTTTCCACTGAAGCTTTCTTT.

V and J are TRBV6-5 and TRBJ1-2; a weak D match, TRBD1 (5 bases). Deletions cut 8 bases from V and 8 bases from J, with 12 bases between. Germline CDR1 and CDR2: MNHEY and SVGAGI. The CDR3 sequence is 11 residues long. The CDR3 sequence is CASQGSYGYTF. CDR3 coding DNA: TGTGCCAGCCAGGGTTCGTACGGCTACACCTTC.

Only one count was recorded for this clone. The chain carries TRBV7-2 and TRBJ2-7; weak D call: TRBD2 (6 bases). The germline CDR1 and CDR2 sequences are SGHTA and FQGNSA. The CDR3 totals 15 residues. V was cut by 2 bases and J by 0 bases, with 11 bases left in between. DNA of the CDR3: TGTGCCAGCAGCTTAAATGGGGGGAGCTCCTACGAGCAGTACTTC. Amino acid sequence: CASSLNGGSSYEQYF. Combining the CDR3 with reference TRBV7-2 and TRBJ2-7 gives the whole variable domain GAGVSQSPSNKVTEKGKDVELRCDPISGHTALYWYRQSLGQGLEFLIYFQGNSAPDKSGLPSDRFSAERTGGSVSTLTIQRTQQEDSAVYLCASSLNGGSSYEQYFGPGTRLTVT.

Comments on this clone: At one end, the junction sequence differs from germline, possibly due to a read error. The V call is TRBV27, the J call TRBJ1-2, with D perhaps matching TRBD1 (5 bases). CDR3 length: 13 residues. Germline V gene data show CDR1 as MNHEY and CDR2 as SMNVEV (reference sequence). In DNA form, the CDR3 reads TGTGCCAGCAGTTTTAGGGGTAACGATGGCTACACCTTC. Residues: CASSFRGNDGYTF.

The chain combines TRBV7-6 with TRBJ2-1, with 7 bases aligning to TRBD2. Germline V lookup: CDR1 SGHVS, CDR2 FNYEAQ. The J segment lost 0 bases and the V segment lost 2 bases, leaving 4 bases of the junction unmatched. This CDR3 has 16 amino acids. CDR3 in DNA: TGTGCCAGCAGCTTACAGCGCGGGAGCTCCTACAATGAGCAGTTCTTC. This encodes CASSLQRGSSYNEQFF.

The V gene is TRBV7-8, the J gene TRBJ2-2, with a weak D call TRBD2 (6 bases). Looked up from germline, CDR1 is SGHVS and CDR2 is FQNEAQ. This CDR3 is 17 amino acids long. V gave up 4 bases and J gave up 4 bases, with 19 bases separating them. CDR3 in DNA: TGTGCCAGCAGCTCCACACCTGGGGGAGGAACCACCGGGGAGCTGTTTTTT. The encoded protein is CASSSTPGGGTTGELFF.

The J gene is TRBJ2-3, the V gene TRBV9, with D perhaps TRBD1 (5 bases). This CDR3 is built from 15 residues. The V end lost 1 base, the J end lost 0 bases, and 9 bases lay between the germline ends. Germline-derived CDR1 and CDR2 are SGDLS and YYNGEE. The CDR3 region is CASSVTDTSTDTQYF. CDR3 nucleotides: TGTGCCAGCAGCGTAACGGACACAAGCACAGATACGCAGTATTTT.

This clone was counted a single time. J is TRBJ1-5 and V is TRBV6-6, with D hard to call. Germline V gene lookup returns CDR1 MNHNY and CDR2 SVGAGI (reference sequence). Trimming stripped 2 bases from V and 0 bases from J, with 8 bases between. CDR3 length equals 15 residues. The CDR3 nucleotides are TGTGCCAGCAGTTACCTACAGAATAGCAATCAGCCCCAGCATTTT. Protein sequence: CASSYLQNSNQPQHF.